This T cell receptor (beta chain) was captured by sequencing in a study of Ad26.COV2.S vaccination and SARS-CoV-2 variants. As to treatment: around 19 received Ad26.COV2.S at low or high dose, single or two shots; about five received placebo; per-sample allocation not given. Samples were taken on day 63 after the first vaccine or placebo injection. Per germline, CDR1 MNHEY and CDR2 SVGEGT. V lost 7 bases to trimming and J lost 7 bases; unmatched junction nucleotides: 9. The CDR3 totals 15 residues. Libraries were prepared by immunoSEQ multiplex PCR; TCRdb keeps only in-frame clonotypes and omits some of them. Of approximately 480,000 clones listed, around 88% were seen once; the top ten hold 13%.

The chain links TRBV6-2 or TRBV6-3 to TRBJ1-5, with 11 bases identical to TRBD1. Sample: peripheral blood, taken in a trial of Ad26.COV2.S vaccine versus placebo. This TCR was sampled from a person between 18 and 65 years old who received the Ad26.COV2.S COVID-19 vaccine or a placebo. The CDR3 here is CASTPGQGGWQPQHF. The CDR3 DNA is TGTGCCAGCACCCCGGGACAGGGGGGTTGGCAGCCCCAGCATTTT.